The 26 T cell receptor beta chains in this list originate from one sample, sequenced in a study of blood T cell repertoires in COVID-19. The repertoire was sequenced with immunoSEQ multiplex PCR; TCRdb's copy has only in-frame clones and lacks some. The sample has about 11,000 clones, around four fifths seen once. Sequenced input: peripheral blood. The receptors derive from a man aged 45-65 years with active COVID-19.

The chain's CDR3 is CASSFSGGYYEQYF. The CDR3 region has the DNA TGTGCCAGCAGCTTTAGCGGGGGGTACTACGAGCAGTACTTC. The gene calls are TRBV7-9 and TRBJ2-7; 10 nucleotides agree with TRBD2. Germline V gene lookup returns CDR1 SEHNR and CDR2 FQNEAQ (reference sequence). This CDR3 spans 14 amino acids. The V gene end was trimmed by 3 bases and the J gene end by 3 bases; junction bases not matched to a gene: 2.

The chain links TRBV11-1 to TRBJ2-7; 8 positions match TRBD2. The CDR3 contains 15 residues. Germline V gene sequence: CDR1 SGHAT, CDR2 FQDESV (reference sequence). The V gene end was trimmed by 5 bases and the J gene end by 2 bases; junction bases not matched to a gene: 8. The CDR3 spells CASSLPAGGAYEQYF. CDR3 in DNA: TGTGCCAGCAGCCTCCCGGCGGGAGGAGCCTACGAGCAGTACTTC.

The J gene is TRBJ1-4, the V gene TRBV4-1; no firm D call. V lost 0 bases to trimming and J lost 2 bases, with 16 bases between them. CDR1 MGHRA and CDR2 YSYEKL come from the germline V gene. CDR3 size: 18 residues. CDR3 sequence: CASSQERWREFTNEKLFF. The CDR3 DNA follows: TGCGCCAGCAGCCAAGAACGGTGGAGGGAATTTACTAATGAAAAACTGTTTTTT.

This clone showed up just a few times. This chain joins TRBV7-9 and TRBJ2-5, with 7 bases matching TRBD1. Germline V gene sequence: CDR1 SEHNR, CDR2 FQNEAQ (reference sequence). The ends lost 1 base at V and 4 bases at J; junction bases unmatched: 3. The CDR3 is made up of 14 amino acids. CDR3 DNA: TGTGCCAGCAGCTTAGTCGGGACAGCAGAGACCCAGTACTTC. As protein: CASSLVGTAETQYF.

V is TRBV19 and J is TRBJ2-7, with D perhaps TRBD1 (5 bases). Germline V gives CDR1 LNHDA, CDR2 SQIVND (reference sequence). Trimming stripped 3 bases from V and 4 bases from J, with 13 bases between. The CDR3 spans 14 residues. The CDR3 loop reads CASSMGQGLYEQYF. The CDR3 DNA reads TGTGCCAGTAGTATGGGGCAGGGCCTTTACGAGCAGTACTTC.

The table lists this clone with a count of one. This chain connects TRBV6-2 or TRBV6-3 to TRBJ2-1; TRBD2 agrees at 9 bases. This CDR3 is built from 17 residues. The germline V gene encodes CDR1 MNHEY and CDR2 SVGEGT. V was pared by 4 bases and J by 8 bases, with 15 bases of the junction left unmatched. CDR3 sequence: CASSFEDLSGSLYEQFF. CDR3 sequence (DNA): TGTGCCAGCAGTTTTGAGGACCTTAGCGGGAGTCTCTATGAGCAGTTCTTC.

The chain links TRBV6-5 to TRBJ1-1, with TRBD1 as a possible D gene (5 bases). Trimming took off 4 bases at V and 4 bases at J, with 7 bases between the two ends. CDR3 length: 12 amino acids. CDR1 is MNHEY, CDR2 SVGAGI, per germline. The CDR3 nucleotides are TGTGCCAGCAGTTGGGGGGTCACTGAAGCTTTCTTT. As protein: CASSWGVTEAFF.

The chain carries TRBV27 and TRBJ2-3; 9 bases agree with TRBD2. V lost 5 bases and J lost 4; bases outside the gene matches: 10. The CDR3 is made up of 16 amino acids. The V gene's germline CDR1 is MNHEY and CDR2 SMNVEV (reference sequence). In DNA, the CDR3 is TGTGCCAGCAGTCCCTTGAGTAGCGGGAGCGCAGATACGCAGTATTTT. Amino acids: CASSPLSSGSADTQYF.

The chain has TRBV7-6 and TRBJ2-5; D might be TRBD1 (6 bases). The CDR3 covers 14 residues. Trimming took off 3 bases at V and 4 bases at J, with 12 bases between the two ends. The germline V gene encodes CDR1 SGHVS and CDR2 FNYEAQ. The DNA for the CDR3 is TGTGCCAGCAGCTTGGGGGCGGACGGAGAGACCCAGTACTTC. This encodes CASSLGADGETQYF.

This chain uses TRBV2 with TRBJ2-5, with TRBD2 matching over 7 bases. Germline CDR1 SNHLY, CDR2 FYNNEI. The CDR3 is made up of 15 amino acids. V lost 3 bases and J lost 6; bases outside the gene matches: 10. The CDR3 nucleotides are TGTGCCAGCAGTGAGGTAGTCGGGGGGAGCCAGACCCAGTACTTC. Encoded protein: CASSEVVGGSQTQYF.

This chain's CDR3 is CASSLGGQNTEAFF. CDR3 DNA sequence: TGTGCCAGCAGCTTAGGTGGACAGAACACTGAAGCTTTCTTT. V gene TRBV7-9 combines with J gene TRBJ1-1; TRBD1 might be the D (5 bases). Trimming took 1 base from V and 1 from J, leaving 7 bases between them. CDR1 SEHNR and CDR2 FQNEAQ come from the germline V gene (reference sequence). This CDR3 comprises 14 residues.

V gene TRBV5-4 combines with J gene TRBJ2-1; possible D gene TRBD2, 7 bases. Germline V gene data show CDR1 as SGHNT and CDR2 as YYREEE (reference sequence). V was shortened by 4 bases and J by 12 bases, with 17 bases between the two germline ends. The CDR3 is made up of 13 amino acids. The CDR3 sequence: CASSPRGGVMQFF. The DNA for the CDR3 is TGTGCCAGCAGCCCGAGGGGGGGAGTCATGCAGTTCTTC. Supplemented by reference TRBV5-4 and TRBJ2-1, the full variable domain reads ETGVTQSPTHLIKTRGQQVTLRCSSQSGHNTVSWYQQALGQGPQFIFQYYREEENGRGNFPPRFSGLQFPNYSSELNVNALELDDSALYLCASSPRGGVMQFFGPGTRLTVL.

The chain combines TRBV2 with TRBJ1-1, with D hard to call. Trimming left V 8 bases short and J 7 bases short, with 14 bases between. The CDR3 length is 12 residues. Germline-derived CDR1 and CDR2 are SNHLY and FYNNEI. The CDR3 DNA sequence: TGTGCCAGCGGAGCTGACGGATATGAAGCTTTCTTT. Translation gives CASGADGYEAFF. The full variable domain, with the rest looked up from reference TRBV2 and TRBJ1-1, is EPEVTQTPSHQVTQMGQEVILRCVPISNHLYFYWYRQILGQKVEFLVSFYNNEISEKSEIFDDQFSVERPDGSNFTLKIRSTKLEDSAMYFCASGADGYEAFFGQGTRLTVV.

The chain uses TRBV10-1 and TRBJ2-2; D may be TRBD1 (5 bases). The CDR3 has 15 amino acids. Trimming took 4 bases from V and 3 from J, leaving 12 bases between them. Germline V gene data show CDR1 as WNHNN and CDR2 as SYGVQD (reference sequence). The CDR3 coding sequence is TGCGCCAGCAGTGGCAGGGAAGGGGACACCGGGGAGCTGTTTTTT. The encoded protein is CASSGREGDTGELFF.

The CDR3 DNA reads as TGTGCCAGCAGCCAAGAGACAGGCCTGAACACTGAAGCTTTCTTT. Translation gives CASSQETGLNTEAFF. This chain uses TRBV4-2 with TRBJ1-1; the D gene is possibly TRBD1 (6 bases). Germline CDR1 reads LGHNA; CDR2 reads YNFKEQ. V dropped 0 bases and J dropped 0 bases, with 8 bases sitting between them. The CDR3 has 15 amino acids.

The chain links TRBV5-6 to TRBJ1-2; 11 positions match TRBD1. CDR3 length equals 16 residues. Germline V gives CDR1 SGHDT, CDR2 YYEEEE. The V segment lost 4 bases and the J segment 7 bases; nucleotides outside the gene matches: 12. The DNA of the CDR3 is TGTGCCAGCAGCCTCGAGTGGGACAGGGGGGCCGGTGGCTACACCTTC. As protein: CASSLEWDRGAGGYTF.

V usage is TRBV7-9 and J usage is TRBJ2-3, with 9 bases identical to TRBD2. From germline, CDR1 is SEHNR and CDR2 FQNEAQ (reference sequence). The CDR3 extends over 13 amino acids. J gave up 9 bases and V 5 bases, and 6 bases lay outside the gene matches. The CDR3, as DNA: TGTGCCAGCAGCCCCCGACTAGCGGACACGCAGTATTTT. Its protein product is CASSPRLADTQYF.

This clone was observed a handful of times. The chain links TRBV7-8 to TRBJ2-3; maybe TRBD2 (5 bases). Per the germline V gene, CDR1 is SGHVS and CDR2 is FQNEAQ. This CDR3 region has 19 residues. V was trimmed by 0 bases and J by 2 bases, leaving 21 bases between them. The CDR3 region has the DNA TGTGCCAGCAGCTTAGCATTGGAGGATTGGTACCAGACCACAGATACGCAGTATTTT. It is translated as CASSLALEDWYQTTDTQYF.

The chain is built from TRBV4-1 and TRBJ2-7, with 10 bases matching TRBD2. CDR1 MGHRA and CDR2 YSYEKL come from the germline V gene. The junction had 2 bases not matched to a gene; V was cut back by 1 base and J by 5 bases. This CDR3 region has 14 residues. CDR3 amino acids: CASSQVGTSDEQYF. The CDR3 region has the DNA TGCGCCAGCAGCCAAGTTGGGACTAGCGACGAGCAGTACTTC.

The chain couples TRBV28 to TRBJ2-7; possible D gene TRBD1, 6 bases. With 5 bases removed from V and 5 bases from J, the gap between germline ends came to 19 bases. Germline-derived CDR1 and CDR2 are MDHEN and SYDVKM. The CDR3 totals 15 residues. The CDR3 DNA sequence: TGTGCCAGCAGTGAGCAGGGGATTGGGTGGGACGAGCAGTACTTC. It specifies CASSEQGIGWDEQYF.

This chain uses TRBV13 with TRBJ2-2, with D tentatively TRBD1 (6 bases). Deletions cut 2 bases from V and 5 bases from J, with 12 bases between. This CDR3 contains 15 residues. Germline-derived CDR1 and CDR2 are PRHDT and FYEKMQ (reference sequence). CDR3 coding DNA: TGTGCCAGCAGCTTAATGGGGGCTTCTACCGGGGAGCTGTTTTTT. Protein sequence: CASSLMGASTGELFF.

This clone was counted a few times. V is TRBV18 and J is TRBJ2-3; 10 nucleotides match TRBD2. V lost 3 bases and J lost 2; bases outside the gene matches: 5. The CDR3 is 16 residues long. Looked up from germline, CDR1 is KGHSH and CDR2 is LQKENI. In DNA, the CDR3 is TGTGCCAGCTCACCCGGGACTAGCGAATTCACAGATACGCAGTATTTT. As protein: CASSPGTSEFTDTQYF.

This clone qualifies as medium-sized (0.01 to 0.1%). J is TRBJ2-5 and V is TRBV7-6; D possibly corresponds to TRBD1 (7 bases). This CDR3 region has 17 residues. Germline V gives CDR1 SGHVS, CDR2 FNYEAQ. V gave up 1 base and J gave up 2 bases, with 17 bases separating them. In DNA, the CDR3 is TGTGCCAGCAGCTTAGTAGGGCCAGGGGGAGGTCAAGAGACCCAGTACTTC. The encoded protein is CASSLVGPGGGQETQYF.

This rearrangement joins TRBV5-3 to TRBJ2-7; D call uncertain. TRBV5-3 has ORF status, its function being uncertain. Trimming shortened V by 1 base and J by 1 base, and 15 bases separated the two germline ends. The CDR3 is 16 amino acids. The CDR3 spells CARSLTYDTNSYEQYF. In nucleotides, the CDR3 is TGTGCCAGAAGCTTGACTTACGACACGAATTCCTACGAGCAGTACTTC.

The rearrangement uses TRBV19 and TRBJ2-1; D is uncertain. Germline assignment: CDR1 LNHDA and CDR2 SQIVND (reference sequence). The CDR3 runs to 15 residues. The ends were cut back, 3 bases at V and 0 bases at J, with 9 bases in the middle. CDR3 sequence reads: CASSISLSSYNEQFF. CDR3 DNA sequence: TGTGCCAGTAGTATTTCCCTGAGCTCCTACAATGAGCAGTTCTTC.

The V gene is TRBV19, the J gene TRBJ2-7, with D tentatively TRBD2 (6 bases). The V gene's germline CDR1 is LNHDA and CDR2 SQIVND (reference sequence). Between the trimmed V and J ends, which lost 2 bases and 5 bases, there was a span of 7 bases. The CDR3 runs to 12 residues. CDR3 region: CASSIWGDEQYF. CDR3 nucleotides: TGTGCCAGTAGTATATGGGGGGACGAGCAGTACTTC.